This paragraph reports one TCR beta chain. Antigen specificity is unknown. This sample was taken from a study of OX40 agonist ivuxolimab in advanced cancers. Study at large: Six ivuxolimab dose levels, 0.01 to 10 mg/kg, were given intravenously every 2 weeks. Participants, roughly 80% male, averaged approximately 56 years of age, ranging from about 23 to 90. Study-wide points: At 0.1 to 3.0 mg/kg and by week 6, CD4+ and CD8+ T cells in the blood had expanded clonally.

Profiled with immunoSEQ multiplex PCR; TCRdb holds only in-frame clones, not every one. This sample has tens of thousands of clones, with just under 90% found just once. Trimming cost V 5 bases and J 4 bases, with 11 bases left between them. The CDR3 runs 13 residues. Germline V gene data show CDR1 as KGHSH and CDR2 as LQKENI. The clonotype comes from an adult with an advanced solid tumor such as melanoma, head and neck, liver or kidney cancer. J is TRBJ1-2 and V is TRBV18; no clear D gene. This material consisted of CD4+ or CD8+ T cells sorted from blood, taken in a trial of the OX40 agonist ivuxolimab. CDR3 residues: CASSGAILYGYTF. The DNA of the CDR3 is TGTGCCAGCTCAGGCGCGATCCTCTATGGCTACACCTTC. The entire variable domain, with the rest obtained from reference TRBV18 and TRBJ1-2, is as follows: NAGVMQNPRHLVRRRGQEARLRCSPMKGHSHVYWYRQLPEEGLKFMVYLQKENIIDESGMPKERFSAEFPKEGPSILRIQQVVRGDSAAYFCASSGAILYGYTFGSGTRLTVV.